The rows below give T cell receptor beta chains drawn from one sample of a study of identical twins. TCRdb ran MiXCR on the 5' RACE reads and lists one entry per CDR3 protein. The data show 1.5 million to 2 million distinct CDR3 sequences, with more than 30% seen just once and around 0.3% held by the top ten. Sequenced material: cord blood. The receptor set was obtained from a newborn girl in good health. The CDR3 runs from the conserved cysteine through the conserved F or W. Each record gives: clone size, J gene, D gene, V gene, CDR3 DNA, CDR3 protein. D genes are given only for firm matches. Clone size is given for some rows only: seen once, a few or many times, or a class if the clone is expanded.

>few|TRBJ1-6|NA|TRBV20-1
TGCAGTGCTAGAGATAGAGGAGGGAGGGGAGTGGGTTCACCCCTCCACTTT
CSARDRGGRGVGSPLHF
>NA|TRBJ1-1|NA|TRBV20-1
TGCAGTGCCCGTTCCCGGGGGGGAGGGGCTGAAGCTTTCTTT
CSARSRGGGAEAFF
>NA|TRBJ1-2|NA|TRBV5-1
TGCGCCAGCAGCTCAGGGAAACATGGCTACACCTTC
CASSSGKHGYTF
>few|TRBJ2-3|TRBD2|TRBV4-1
TGCGCCAGCAGCCGTTCAACTAGCGCGGATACGCAGTATTTT
CASSRSTSADTQYF
>NA|TRBJ1-6|NA|TRBV4-1
TGCGCCAGCAGCCAAGCGAGGTCCTCAGGGTACACCCTCCACTTT
CASSQARSSGYTLHF
>NA|TRBJ1-2|NA|TRBV29-1
TGCAGCGTGAAGGACGGGGGCTATGGCTACACCTTC
CSVKDGGYGYTF
>few|TRBJ2-7|NA|TRBV20-1
TGCAGTGCTAGTCCCAGATCCCTGGACGAGCAGTACTTC
CSASPRSLDEQYF
>NA|TRBJ1-2|NA|TRBV3-1
TGTGCCAGCAGCCAAGCCGGGACAAAAGGCTACACCTTC
CASSQAGTKGYTF
>NA|TRBJ1-2|NA|TRBV15
TGTGCCACCAGCAGAGATCCCGATTTCTATGGCTACACCTTC
CATSRDPDFYGYTF
>NA|TRBJ2-7|TRBD2|TRBV11-2
TGTGCCAGCAGCTTAGAATCGTGGCGGGTGAATCGGGGGGAGGCTTACGAGCAGTACTTC
CASSLESWRVNRGEAYEQYF
>few|TRBJ1-5|TRBD1|TRBV5-1
TGCGCCAGCAGCTTAGGGGACAGGGCCAATCAGCCCCAGCATTTT
CASSLGDRANQPQHF
>few|TRBJ2-5|NA|TRBV5-1
TGCGCCAGCAGCTTGGAGGTGGAGGTGGGGACCCAGTACTTC
CASSLEVEVGTQYF
>few|TRBJ2-1|NA|TRBV9
TGTGCCAGCAGCGTGGCGGCCAGCTCCTACAATGAGCAGTTCTTC
CASSVAASSYNEQFF
>NA|TRBJ2-7|TRBD2|TRBV3-1
TGTGCCAGCAGCCAAGAGGGACTAGTCGTCTACAATGAGCAGTACTTC
CASSQEGLVVYNEQYF
>NA|TRBJ2-5|TRBD2|TRBV20-1
TGCAGTGCTAGGAGAGCGGGAGGCGAGACCCAGTACTTC
CSARRAGGETQYF
>NA|TRBJ2-1|TRBD2|TRBV20-1
TGCAGTGCTACCTTAGGGACTAGCGGACACAATGAGCAGTTCTTC
CSATLGTSGHNEQFF
>NA|TRBJ2-3|NA|TRBV6-2/TRBV6-3
TGTGCCAGCAGTTATCGGAGGCCTAGCACAGATACGCAGTATTTT
CASSYRRPSTDTQYF
>NA|TRBJ1-1|TRBD1|TRBV12-3/TRBV12-4
TGTGCCAGCAGTTTAGAGGGGGCGAACACTGCAGCTTTCTTT
CASSLEGANTAAFF
>few|TRBJ2-3|NA|TRBV18
TGTGCCAGCTCACCAGCGACTAACACAGATACGCAGTATTTT
CASSPATNTDTQYF
>few|TRBJ2-3|TRBD2|TRBV6-1
TGTGCCAGCCTAGCGGCCCTGGGAGATACGCAGTATTTT
CASLAALGDTQYF
>NA|TRBJ2-2|TRBD1|TRBV10-3
TGTGCCATCAGTCCAGGGACAGGGAAGAAGCTGTTTTTT
CAISPGTGKKLFF
>NA|TRBJ2-4|TRBD2|TRBV10-3
TGTGCCATCAGTGAACAGGCGAGCGGGGGGAAAAACATTCAGTACTTC
CAISEQASGGKNIQYF
>NA|TRBJ2-3|NA|TRBV10-2
TGCGCCAGCAGTGAGTCTTCGTACCAGCGGAGCACAGATACGCAGTATTTT
CASSESSYQRSTDTQYF
>few|TRBJ2-3|TRBD2|TRBV4-2
TGTGCCAGCAACTTCGGAGGGACTAGCGATACAGATACGCAGTATTTT
CASNFGGTSDTDTQYF
>few|TRBJ1-1|TRBD1|TRBV3-1
TGTGCCAGCAGCCCCAGGACAGGGGCGATTTTGAACACTGAAGCTTTCTTT
CASSPRTGAILNTEAFF
>few|TRBJ2-1|TRBD1|TRBV7-9
TGTGCCAGCCTTACAGGGGGCTCCTACAATGAGCAGTTCTTC
CASLTGGSYNEQFF
>NA|TRBJ1-5|NA|TRBV20-1
TGCAGTGCTCAGAGGGACACCAATCAGCCCCAGCATTTT
CSAQRDTNQPQHF
>NA|TRBJ2-7|NA|TRBV12-3/TRBV12-4
TGTGCCAGCATGAGACGACAGGCCTTGGGAGGGGAGCAGTACTTC
CASMRRQALGGEQYF
>NA|TRBJ1-3|NA|TRBV7-2
TGTGCCAGCAGCTTAGTCGGAGGAGCAAACACCATATATTTT
CASSLVGGANTIYF
>NA|TRBJ1-1|NA|TRBV20-1
TGCAGTGCTAGAGATCTGAGGGGGGAGAACACTGAAGCTTTCTTT
CSARDLRGENTEAFF
>NA|TRBJ2-7|NA|TRBV7-8
TGTGCCAGCAGCTTAGAGGCGGGCGTCGAGACCCGGTACTTC
CASSLEAGVETRYF
>NA|TRBJ2-5|TRBD2|TRBV6-5
TGTGCCGGCAGTTACGGGCTAGCGGGAGTGGAGACCCAGTACTTC
CAGSYGLAGVETQYF
>few|TRBJ2-2|NA|TRBV29-1
TGCAGCGTGGGGACCCCGAACACCGGGGAGCTGTTTTTT
CSVGTPNTGELFF
>NA|TRBJ1-2|NA|TRBV6-1
TGTGCCAGCAGGCCTCCTTATAAATCTGAAAGGGAACCAGGCTACACCTTC
CASRPPYKSEREPGYTF
>few|TRBJ2-7|TRBD2|TRBV6-5
TGTGCCAGCAGATTCCTGACTAGCGGGAGAGGGTACGAGCAGTACTTC
CASRFLTSGRGYEQYF
>NA|TRBJ2-5|TRBD1|TRBV6-6
TGTGCCAGCAGGCCAGGGGGAAAGGGCCAAGAGACCCAGTACTTC
CASRPGGKGQETQYF
>NA|TRBJ1-6|NA|TRBV2
TGTGCCAGCAGCGCCAGTCAGGGTTCACCCCCCCACTTT
CASSASQGSPPHF
>NA|TRBJ1-6|NA|TRBV6-1
TGTGCCAGCAGTGAACTGTGGCCGTCCTATAATTCACCCCTCCACTTT
CASSELWPSYNSPLHF
>NA|TRBJ2-3|NA|TRBV3-1
TGTGCCAGCAGCCGCGGGACTCCCCACTCTGGAACAGATACGCAGTATTTT
CASSRGTPHSGTDTQYF
>NA|TRBJ1-1|NA|TRBV6-4
TGTGCCAGCAGTTCTCAACTAGGGACTGAAGCTTTCTTT
CASSSQLGTEAFF
>few|TRBJ2-5|NA|TRBV16
TGTGCCAGCAGCCAAATGCTTCCAGGTCGGGAGACCCAGTACTTC
CASSQMLPGRETQYF
>many|TRBJ1-2|NA|TRBV28
TGTGCCAGCAGTTTAGGGCCGACAAACTGGGGGGGCTACACCTTC
CASSLGPTNWGGYTF